These 13 T cell receptor beta chains originate from one sample sequenced in a study of regulatory T cells in long-lasting Graves disease. Time point of the sample: newly diagnosed GD, antithyroid drugs for less than 3 months. Extracted RNA from PBMCs served as the source of the TCR library. Building the TCR beta libraries relied on iRepertoire HTBI primers, and CDR3 regions underwent Arm-PCR. TCRdb fed the multiplex PCR reads into MiXCR, producing one record per CDR3 protein. The data hold about 400,000 distinct CDR3 sequences, with 15% to 17% observed a single time. Sequenced here: peripheral blood mononuclear cells (PBMCs), sampled at new diagnosis, from a patient treated with antithyroid drugs. The receptors stem from a female donor with Graves disease.

This clonotype was seen only a few times. This CDR3 is missing its conserved last phenylalanine or tryptophan, likely due to a read error. J is TRBJ1-1 and V is TRBV19; D is ambiguous. V gave up 9 bases and J gave up 2 bases, with 10 bases separating them. The CDR3 is 12 amino acids. The germline CDR1 and CDR2 sequences are LNHDA and SQIVND (reference sequence). CDR3 protein: CASRGVNTEAFL. The CDR3 DNA reads as TGTGCCAGCCGCGGGGTAAACACTGAAGCTTTCCTT.

Points on this clonotype: A much larger clone lies a single base off, so this may be a read error. The rearrangement links TRBV6-1 to TRBJ1-1; tentatively, D is TRBD1 (6 bases). This CDR3 contains 11 residues. CDR1 is MNHNS and CDR2 is SASEGT in the germline V gene. The CDR3 loop reads CTSSEAGAAFF. The CDR3 region has the DNA TGTACCAGCAGTGAGGCAGGGGCAGCTTTCTTT.

This clonotype has ten or more counts. V and J are TRBV7-2 and TRBJ2-5; D ambiguous. CDR1 and CDR2 from the germline V gene are SGHTA and FQGNSA. V dropped 5 bases and J dropped 5 bases, with 15 bases sitting between them. The CDR3 runs to 14 residues. The CDR3 DNA sequence: TGTGCCAGCAGCCCCCTCGGACCCCGGGAGACCCAGTACTTC. This codes for CASSPLGPRETQYF.

The J gene is TRBJ2-1, the V gene TRBV20-1; 7 nucleotides line up with TRBD1. This CDR3 has 15 amino acids. The germline CDR1 and CDR2 sequences are DFQATT and SNEGSKA (reference sequence). Trimming removed 3 bases from V and 0 bases from J; junction bases left unmatched: 5. CDR3 DNA sequence: TGCAGTGCTAGTCGGGACAGCTTCTCCTACAATGAGCAGTTCTTC. Its protein product is CSASRDSFSYNEQFF.

The chain combines TRBV6-1 with TRBJ2-1, with D possibly matching TRBD2 (6 bases). V shed 2 bases and J shed 8 bases, with 13 bases lying between them. The CDR3 is 14 residues long. CDR1 is MNHNS and CDR2 is SASEGT in the germline V gene. The chain's CDR3 is CASSERGGLYEQFF. In DNA form, the CDR3 reads TGTGCCAGCAGTGAACGGGGAGGACTCTATGAGCAGTTCTTC.

The chain has TRBV24-1 and TRBJ2-3, with a possible D match to TRBD1 (6 bases). There are 17 residues in the CDR3. Looked up from germline, CDR1 is KGHDR and CDR2 is SFDVKD. V was clipped by 3 bases and J by 0 bases, with 15 bases between them. CDR3 nucleotide sequence: TGTGCCACCAGTGATAGAACCGGGACAACGAGCACAGATACGCAGTATTTT. It is translated as CATSDRTGTTSTDTQYF.

The gene calls are TRBV12-3 or TRBV12-4 and TRBJ2-2; D is unresolved. V gave up 5 bases and J gave up 0 bases, with 10 bases separating them. The CDR3 length is 15 residues. CDR3 residues: CASSPLDPNTGELFF. CDR3 bases: TGTGCCAGCAGTCCCCTTGACCCGAACACCGGGGAGCTGTTTTTT.

The rearrangement links TRBV2 to TRBJ2-1, with D possibly TRBD1 on 6 matching bases. V shed 5 bases and J shed 10 bases, with 18 bases lying between them. Germline assignment: CDR1 SNHLY and CDR2 FYNNEI. This CDR3 contains 14 residues. The CDR3 DNA is TGTGCCAGCAGTTTCGGCGGCAGGGGAAGAGAGCAGTTCTTC. Its protein product is CASSFGGRGREQFF.

This clonotype was observed many times. The rearrangement joins TRBV5-1 to TRBJ1-2; D might be TRBD1 (5 bases). The CDR3 has 13 amino acids. V gave up 2 bases and J gave up 8 bases, with 13 bases separating them. CDR1 and CDR2 from the germline V gene are SGHRS and YFSETQ. CDR3 residues: CASSFGEGLGYTF. CDR3 DNA: TGCGCCAGCAGCTTTGGGGAGGGACTCGGCTACACCTTC.

This clonotype has just a few counts. The gene calls are TRBV27 and TRBJ2-1; possible D gene TRBD2, 6 bases. V lost 1 base, J lost 6 bases, and 13 bases lay in between. CDR1 and CDR2 from the germline V gene are MNHEY and SMNVEV (reference sequence). The CDR3 runs 15 residues. The CDR3 protein is CASSLYLGGPNEQFF. The CDR3 bases are TGTGCCAGCAGTTTATATCTGGGAGGCCCCAATGAGCAGTTCTTC.

This clonotype was recorded at least ten times. The gene calls are TRBV28 and TRBJ2-7; D uncertain. The CDR3 has 11 amino acids. The V gene lost 9 bases and the J gene lost 5 bases, with 11 bases spanning the gap. The germline gives CDR1 MDHEN, CDR2 SYDVKM. The CDR3 is CARSLSNEQYF. The CDR3 DNA sequence: TGTGCCAGGAGCCTAAGTAACGAGCAGTACTTC.

Ten or more counts support this clonotype. The chain joins TRBV6-1 to TRBJ2-7; 11 nucleotides agree with TRBD2. CDR1 and CDR2 (germline): MNHNS, SASEGT. The CDR3 runs to 14 residues. The V gene end was trimmed by 7 bases and the J gene end by 5 bases; junction bases not matched to a gene: 7. CDR3 in amino acids: CASTRLAGLHEQYF. The CDR3 bases are TGTGCCAGCACCAGACTAGCGGGGCTACACGAGCAGTACTTC.

The chain couples TRBV2 to TRBJ1-5, with 8 bases matching TRBD1. The CDR3 contains 14 residues. Germline V gene data show CDR1 as SNHLY and CDR2 as FYNNEI. V gave up 8 bases and J gave up 5 bases; unmatched junction bases: 8. The CDR3 DNA is TGTGCCAGCGGCTCGGGACAGGCCTATCAGCCCCAGCATTTT. It translates to CASGSGQAYQPQHF.